These T cell receptor beta chains were read from a single sample in a study of blood T cells in healthy people across ages. TCRdb analysed the 5' RACE reads with MiXCR anew, one entry per CDR3 protein. Found here are some 860,000 distinct CDR3 sequences, about 56% of them singletons; the top ten hold 20% to 30%. The source material was blood. The receptors were gathered from a man aged 40-49 years in good health. Each CDR3 is given with its conserved first and last residue. A D gene is named only where the DNA matches it firmly. Not every row has a clone size; where given, it reads once, few, many or a size class.

D gene	clone size	V gene	J gene	CDR3 protein	CDR3 DNA
-	-	TRBV4-2	TRBJ1-2	CASSQDLRVRGYTF	TGTGCCAGCAGCCAAGATCTCAGGGTTAGAGGCTACACCTTC
-	-	TRBV27	TRBJ2-3	CAGSWPGASSTDTQYF	TGTGCCGGCAGTTGGCCTGGAGCGTCTAGCACAGATACGCAGTATTTT
-	-	TRBV10-3	TRBJ2-7	CAISDQGSYEQYF	TGTGCCATCAGTGATCAGGGCTCCTACGAGCAGTACTTC
-	-	TRBV12-3/TRBV12-4	TRBJ2-3	CATLAGLGTDTQYF	TGTGCCACCCTGGCGGGGTTGGGCACAGATACGCAGTATTTT
-	-	TRBV4-1	TRBJ2-5	CASSLQGYPETQYF	TGCGCCAGCAGCCTGCAGGGTTACCCAGAGACCCAGTACTTC
-	once	TRBV15	TRBJ2-3	CATSRSGGGREVADTQYF	TGTGCCACCAGCAGATCTGGTGGTGGCAGGGAGGTGGCAGATACGCAGTATTTT
-	-	TRBV6-1	TRBJ1-5	CASSEPRQPQHF	TGTGCCAGCAGTGAACCTCGGCAGCCCCAGCATTTT
-	-	TRBV20-1	TRBJ1-1	CSARDQGGYTEAFF	TGCAGTGCTAGGGATCAAGGCGGCTACACTGAAGCTTTCTTT
TRBD1	-	TRBV7-9	TRBJ1-2	CASSDADRANYGYTF	TGTGCCAGCAGCGATGCCGACAGGGCTAACTATGGCTACACCTTC
TRBD2	-	TRBV27	TRBJ2-7	CARTQREAREVHEQYF	TGTGCCAGGACTCAGCGGGAGGCCCGGGAGGTTCACGAGCAGTACTTC
TRBD2	-	TRBV7-2	TRBJ2-3	CASSLRRWGLAGADTQYF	TGTGCCAGCAGCTTGAGGCGCTGGGGACTAGCGGGAGCAGATACGCAGTATTTT
-	few	TRBV9	TRBJ2-3	CASSPSWHLSTDTQYF	TGTGCCAGCAGCCCCTCCTGGCACCTAAGCACAGATACGCAGTATTTT
-	few	TRBV7-2	TRBJ1-2	CASTPGGPNYGYTF	TGTGCCAGCACCCCGGGAGGACCTAACTATGGCTACACCTTC
-	-	TRBV20-1	TRBJ2-7	CSARLRGYEQYF	TGCAGTGCGAGGTTGCGAGGGTACGAGCAGTACTTC
-	-	TRBV5-1	TRBJ2-3	CASSPEGVRTDAQYF	TGCGCCAGCAGCCCCGAGGGGGTGAGGACAGATGCGCAGTATTTT
-	-	TRBV7-9	TRBJ1-2	CASRDSRVGYTF	TGTGCCAGCAGGGATTCGCGAGTTGGCTACACCTTC
-	-	TRBV15	TRBJ1-6	CATGRPTVPNSPLHF	TGTGCCACCGGCAGACCGACAGTACCAAATTCACCCCTCCACTTT
-	-	TRBV29-1	TRBJ2-3	CSVIRDTQYF	TGCAGCGTTATCCGAGATACGCAGTATTTT
TRBD1	few	TRBV29-1	TRBJ1-2	CSVSGGGGYTF	TGCAGCGTTTCAGGGGGCGGTGGCTACACCTTC
-	-	TRBV7-6	TRBJ1-2	CASSLFDSNAYGYTF	TGTGCCAGCAGCTTATTTGACAGCAACGCCTATGGCTACACCTTC
-	-	TRBV30	TRBJ1-2	CAWSRELNYGYTF	TGTGCCTGGAGTCGGGAGCTAAACTATGGCTACACCTTC
TRBD1	-	TRBV20-1	TRBJ1-2	CSAVDRGNYGYTF	TGCAGTGCTGTCGACAGGGGTAACTATGGCTACACCTTC
TRBD1	-	TRBV3-1	TRBJ2-5	CASSYSRTGGSLKETQYF	TGTGCCAGCAGCTACTCTCGGACAGGGGGCTCCCTCAAAGAGACCCAGTACTTC
-	-	TRBV5-1	TRBJ2-1	CASSLAQVEQFF	TGCGCCAGCAGCTTGGCCCAGGTAGAGCAGTTCTTC
TRBD2	once	TRBV9	TRBJ2-7	CASSVGGVAYEQYF	TGTGCCAGCAGCGTTGGGGGGGTGGCCTACGAGCAGTACTTC
TRBD1	-	TRBV12-3/TRBV12-4	TRBJ2-5	CASSNIGTAQETQYF	TGTGCCAGCAGTAACATCGGGACAGCCCAAGAGACCCAGTACTTC
-	-	TRBV11-2	TRBJ1-4	CASRNAATNEKLFF	TGTGCCAGCAGAAACGCCGCAACTAATGAAAAACTGTTTTTT
-	-	TRBV28	TRBJ2-7	CASSSYRTTTTYEQYF	TGTGCCAGCAGTTCCTACCGGACAACGACAACCTACGAGCAGTACTTC
TRBD1	once	TRBV5-4	TRBJ2-1	CASSLARDRPFTARPLLNNEQFF	TGTGCCAGCAGCTTGGCCCGGGACAGGCCCTTTACCGCACGGCCTCTCTTAAACAATGAGCAGTTCTTC
-	few	TRBV2	TRBJ2-5	CASTPWGRVTKTQYF	TGTGCCAGCACCCCCTGGGGCCGGGTAACTAAGACCCAGTACTTC
-	-	TRBV5-1	TRBJ2-1	CASSWEGASSYNEQFF	TGCGCCAGCAGCTGGGAGGGGGCGAGCTCCTACAATGAGCAGTTCTTC
-	few	TRBV7-2	TRBJ2-3	CASSLVATTDTQYF	TGTGCCAGCAGCTTAGTAGCGACCACAGATACGCAGTATTTT
-	few	TRBV7-2	TRBJ2-5	CASAWRSQETQYF	TGTGCCAGCGCTTGGAGAAGCCAAGAGACCCAGTACTTC
-	many	TRBV29-1	TRBJ2-6	CSVEESGANVLTF	TGCAGCGTTGAGGAGTCTGGGGCCAACGTCCTGACTTTC
-	-	TRBV3-1	TRBJ1-1	CASTTGGANTEAFF	TGTGCCAGCACGACTGGGGGAGCGAACACTGAAGCTTTCTTT
TRBD1	-	TRBV15	TRBJ1-2	CATSRPGQGIGGYTF	TGTGCCACCAGCAGACCTGGACAGGGGATCGGTGGCTACACCTTC
-	-	TRBV7-9	TRBJ1-6	CASSREGASYNSPLHF	TGTGCCAGCAGCCGCGAGGGAGCGTCCTATAATTCACCTCTCCACTTT
-	-	TRBV12-3/TRBV12-4	TRBJ2-3	CASSFLSSTDTQYF	TGTGCCAGCAGTTTTCTCTCCAGCACAGATACGCAGTATTTT
-	few	TRBV12-3/TRBV12-4	TRBJ1-2	CASSWGYGYTF	TGTGCCAGCAGTTGGGGCTATGGCTACACCTTC
-	-	TRBV15	TRBJ1-1	CATSSFGRTEAFF	TGTGCCACCAGCTCTTTTGGACGTACTGAAGCTTTCTTT
TRBD2	-	TRBV20-1	TRBJ2-1	CSARERGIFHNEQFF	TGCAGTGCTAGGGAGCGGGGGATTTTCCACAATGAGCAGTTCTTC
-	-	TRBV7-2	TRBJ2-3	CASPQGGVSTDTQYF	TGTGCCAGCCCCCAGGGGGGTGTTAGCACAGATACGCAGTATTTT
-	-	TRBV12-3/TRBV12-4	TRBJ2-7	CASSLGQGLPYEQYF	TGTGCCAGCAGTTTAGGGCAGGGGTTGCCTTACGAGCAGTACTTC
-	-	TRBV10-3	TRBJ1-2	CASAEGDIDYGYTF	TGTGCCAGTGCCGAGGGGGACATCGACTATGGCTACACCTTC
-	-	TRBV21-1	TRBJ2-6	CASSVWGPWALSSVDSGANVLTF	TGTGCCAGCAGCGTTTGGGGCCCCTGGGCGTTATCATCCGTAGACTCTGGGGCCAACGTCCTGACTTTC
-	many	TRBV5-1	TRBJ2-4	CASSLVGGAKNIQYF	TGCGCCAGCAGCTTGGTTGGAGGGGCCAAAAACATTCAGTACTTC
-	-	TRBV5-6	TRBJ2-5	CASNSGGDRLQQYF	TGTGCCAGCAACTCAGGGGGGGACCGACTACAGCAGTACTTC
TRBD1	-	TRBV6-1	TRBJ2-2	CASSEGTADTGELFF	TGTGCCAGCAGTGAGGGGACAGCCGACACCGGGGAGCTGTTTTTT
-	few	TRBV20-1	TRBJ2-1	CSVGGMGYNEQFF	TGCAGTGTTGGCGGGATGGGGTACAATGAGCAGTTCTTC
TRBD2	-	TRBV6-4	TRBJ2-1	CASSVGTSGSNEQFF	TGTGCCAGCAGTGTCGGGACTAGCGGCTCGAATGAGCAGTTCTTC
-	-	TRBV20-1	TRBJ1-4	CSAYPGGNEKLFF	TGCAGTGCTTATCCCGGGGGAAATGAAAAACTGTTTTTT
TRBD2	-	TRBV11-2	TRBJ2-4	CASSPGTSGSQQYF	TGTGCCAGCAGCCCAGGGACTAGCGGGAGCCAGCAGTACTTC
-	-	TRBV28	TRBJ1-1	CASSLYRQAREAFF	TGTGCCAGCAGTTTATATAGACAGGCCCGTGAAGCTTTCTTT
-	once	TRBV21-1	TRBJ2-7	CASSPALEGVYEQYF	TGTGCCAGCAGCCCCGCCTTGGAGGGGGTCTACGAGCAGTACTTC
TRBD2	-	TRBV2	TRBJ2-7	CARGLAGSDVDEQYF	TGTGCCAGGGGACTAGCGGGGAGCGACGTCGATGAGCAGTACTTC
TRBD1	-	TRBV29-1	TRBJ2-5	CSVGQGRVETQYF	TGCAGCGTTGGACAGGGACGGGTAGAGACCCAGTACTTC
TRBD1	-	TRBV29-1	TRBJ2-7	CSVEDLGQGGHEQYF	TGCAGCGTTGAAGACCTGGGACAGGGCGGCCACGAGCAGTACTTC
-	-	TRBV5-1	TRBJ2-5	CASSSGTLQETQYF	TGCGCCAGCAGCTCCGGGACCCTACAAGAGACCCAGTACTTC
-	-	TRBV28	TRBJ2-5	CASSRTAKETQYF	TGTGCCAGTTCGCGGACGGCGAAAGAGACCCAGTACTTC